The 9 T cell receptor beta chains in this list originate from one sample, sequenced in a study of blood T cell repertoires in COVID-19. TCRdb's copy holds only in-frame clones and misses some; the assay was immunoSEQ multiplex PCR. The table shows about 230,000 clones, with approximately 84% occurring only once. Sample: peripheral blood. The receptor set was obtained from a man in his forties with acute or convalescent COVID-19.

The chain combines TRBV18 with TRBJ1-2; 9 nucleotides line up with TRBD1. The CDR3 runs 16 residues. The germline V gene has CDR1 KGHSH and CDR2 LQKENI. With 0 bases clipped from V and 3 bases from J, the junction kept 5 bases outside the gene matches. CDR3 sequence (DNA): TGTGCCAGCTCACCACCTGGTACAGGGGGCCACTATGGCTACACCTTC. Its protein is CASSPPGTGGHYGYTF.

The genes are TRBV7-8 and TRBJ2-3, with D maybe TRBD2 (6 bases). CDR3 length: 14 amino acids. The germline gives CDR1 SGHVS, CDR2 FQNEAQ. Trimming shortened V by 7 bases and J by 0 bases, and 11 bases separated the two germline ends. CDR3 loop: CASTLSGSTDTQYF. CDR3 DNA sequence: TGTGCCAGCACCCTTAGCGGTAGCACAGATACGCAGTATTTT.

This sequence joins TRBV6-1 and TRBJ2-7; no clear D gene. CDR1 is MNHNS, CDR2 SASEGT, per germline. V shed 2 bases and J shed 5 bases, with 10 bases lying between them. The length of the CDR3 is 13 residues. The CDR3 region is CASSELLDDEQYF. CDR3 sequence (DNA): TGTGCCAGCAGTGAACTGTTAGATGACGAGCAGTACTTC.

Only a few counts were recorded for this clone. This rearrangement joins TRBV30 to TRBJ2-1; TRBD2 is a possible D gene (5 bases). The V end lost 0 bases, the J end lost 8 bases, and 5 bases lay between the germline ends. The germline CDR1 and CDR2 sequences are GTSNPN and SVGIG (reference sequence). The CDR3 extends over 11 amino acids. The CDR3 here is CAWSVGDEQFF. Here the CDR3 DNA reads TGTGCCTGGAGTGTCGGGGATGAGCAGTTCTTC.

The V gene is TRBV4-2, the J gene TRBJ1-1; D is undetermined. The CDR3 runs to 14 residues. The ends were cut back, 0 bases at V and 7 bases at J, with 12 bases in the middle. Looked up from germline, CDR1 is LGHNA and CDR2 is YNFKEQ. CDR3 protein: CASSQELVRIEAFF. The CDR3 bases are TGTGCCAGCAGCCAAGAATTGGTGCGGATTGAAGCTTTCTTT.

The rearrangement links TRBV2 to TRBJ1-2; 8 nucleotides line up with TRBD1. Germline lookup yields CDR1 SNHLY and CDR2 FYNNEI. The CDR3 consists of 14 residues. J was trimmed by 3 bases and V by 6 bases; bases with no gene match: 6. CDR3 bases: TGTGCCAGCAGGGGCCAGACAGGGGACTATGGCTACACCTTC. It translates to CASRGQTGDYGYTF.

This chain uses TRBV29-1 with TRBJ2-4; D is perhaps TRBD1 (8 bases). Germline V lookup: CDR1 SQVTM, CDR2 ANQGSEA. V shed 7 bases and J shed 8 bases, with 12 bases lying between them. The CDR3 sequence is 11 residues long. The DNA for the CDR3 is TGCAGCGGGACAGGGAGGGACATTCAGTACTTC. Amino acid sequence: CSGTGRDIQYF.

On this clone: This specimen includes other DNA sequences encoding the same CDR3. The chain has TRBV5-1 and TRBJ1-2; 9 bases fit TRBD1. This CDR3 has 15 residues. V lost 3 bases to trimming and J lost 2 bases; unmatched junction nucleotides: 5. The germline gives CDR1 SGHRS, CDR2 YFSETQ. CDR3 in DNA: TGCGCCAGCAGCTGGACAGGGGATACAAACTATGGCTACACCTTC. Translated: CASSWTGDTNYGYTF. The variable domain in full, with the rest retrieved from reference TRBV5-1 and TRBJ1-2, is KAGVTQTPRYLIKTRGQQVTLSCSPISGHRSVSWYQQTPGQGLQFLFEYFSETQRNKGNFPGRFSGRQFSNSRSEMNVSTLELGDSALYLCASSWTGDTNYGYTFGSGTRLTVV.

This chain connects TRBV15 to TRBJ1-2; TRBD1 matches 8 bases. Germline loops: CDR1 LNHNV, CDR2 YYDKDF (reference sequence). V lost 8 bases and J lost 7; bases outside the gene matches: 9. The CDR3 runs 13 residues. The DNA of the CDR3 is TGTGCCACCCAGGGGGCCACTATTGGTGGCTACACCTTC. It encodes CATQGATIGGYTF.